Detailed here is one T cell receptor beta chain. Data came from immunoSEQ multiplex PCR; TCRdb stores just in-frame clones and leaves some out. The sample lists around 200,000 clones, roughly 94% occurring once. The entry originates in a study of control samples from healthy donors and cancer patients. This CDR3 contains 14 residues. Trimming left V 4 bases short and J 3 bases short, with 10 bases between. Germline CDR1 and CDR2: SGHKS and YYEKEE (reference sequence). Sequencing was done on a sample of blood. The chain employs TRBV5-5 and TRBJ2-2; no definite D call. This receptor was identified in a man aged 50-59 years in good health. The DNA for the CDR3 is TGTGCCAGCAGCCCTCCCCTCGACACCGGGGAGCTGTTTTTT. Protein sequence: CASSPPLDTGELFF.